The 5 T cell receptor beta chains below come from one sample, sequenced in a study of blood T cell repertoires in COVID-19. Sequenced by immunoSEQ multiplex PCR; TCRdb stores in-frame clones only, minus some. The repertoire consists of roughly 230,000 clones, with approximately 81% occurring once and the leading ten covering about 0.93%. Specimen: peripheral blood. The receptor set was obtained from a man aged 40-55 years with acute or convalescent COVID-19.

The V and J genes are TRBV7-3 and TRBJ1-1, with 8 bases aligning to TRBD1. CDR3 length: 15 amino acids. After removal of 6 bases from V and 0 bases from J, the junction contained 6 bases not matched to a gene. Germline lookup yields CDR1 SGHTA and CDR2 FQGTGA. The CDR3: CASSLLGQVNTEAFF. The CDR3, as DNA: TGTGCCAGCAGTCTCTTGGGACAGGTGAACACTGAAGCTTTCTTT.

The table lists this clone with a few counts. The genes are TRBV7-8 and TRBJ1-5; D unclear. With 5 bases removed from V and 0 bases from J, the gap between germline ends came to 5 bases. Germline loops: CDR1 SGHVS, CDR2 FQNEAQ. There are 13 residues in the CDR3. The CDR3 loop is CASSPYSNQPQHF. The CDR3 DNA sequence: TGTGCCAGCAGCCCTTATAGCAATCAGCCCCAGCATTTT.

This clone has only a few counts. The DNA for the CDR3 is TGTGCCAGCAGTTACTCAGGGGAAAGAAACACTGAAGCTTTCTTT. The encoded protein is CASSYSGERNTEAFF. The chain employs TRBV6-5 and TRBJ1-1, with a possible D match to TRBD1 (5 bases). The CDR3 length is 15 residues. Germline values: CDR1 MNHEY, CDR2 SVGAGI. Trimming took 0 bases from V and 2 from J, leaving 10 bases between them.

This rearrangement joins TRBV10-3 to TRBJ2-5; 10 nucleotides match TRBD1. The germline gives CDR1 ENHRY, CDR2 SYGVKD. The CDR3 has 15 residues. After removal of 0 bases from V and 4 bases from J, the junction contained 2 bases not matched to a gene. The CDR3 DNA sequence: TGTGCCATCAGTGAGTCGGGACAGGGGTTAGAGACCCAGTACTTC. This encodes CAISESGQGLETQYF.

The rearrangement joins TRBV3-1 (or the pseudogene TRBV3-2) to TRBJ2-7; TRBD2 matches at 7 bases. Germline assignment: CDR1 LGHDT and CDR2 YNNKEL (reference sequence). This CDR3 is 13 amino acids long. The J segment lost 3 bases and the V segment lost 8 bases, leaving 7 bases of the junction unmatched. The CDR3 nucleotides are TGTGCCAGCTCGCGGCAGCGGGGCTACGAGCAGTACTTC. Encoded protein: CASSRQRGYEQYF.